A single sample gave rise to the 21 T cell receptor beta chains below, sequenced in a study of naive and memory T cell subsets. No antigen has been identified for these receptors. The study, taken as a whole, reports: Possibly reflecting memory cells re-expressing CD45RA, a few larger clonotypes occurred in naive repertoires, especially CD8.

An equimolar mix of two oligonucleotides served as the beta constant-region primer for TRBC1 and TRBC2. Four rounds of PCR amplified the ligated cDNA using nested alpha and beta constant-region primers plus SP2. TCRdb reanalysed the UMI-ligation and nested PCR reads using MiXCR and keeps one entry per CDR3 protein. The repertoire holds over 110,000 distinct CDR3 sequences, with about 20% as singletons. Sequenced sample: naive CD8+ T cells from blood. These TCRs come from a human donor in good health.

The V and J genes are TRBV29-1 and TRBJ2-2; perhaps TRBD1 as D (5 bases). V lost 7 bases to trimming and J lost 0 bases, with 9 bases between them. The CDR3 runs 13 residues. The V gene's germline CDR1 is SQVTM and CDR2 ANQGSEA. The chain's CDR3 is CSGGHPNTGELFF. Here the CDR3 DNA reads TGCAGCGGCGGACATCCGAACACCGGGGAGCTGTTTTTT.

The rearrangement links TRBV29-1 to TRBJ2-1, with TRBD1 matching 7 bases. Trimming removed 4 bases from V and 3 bases from J; junction bases left unmatched: 3. The germline gives CDR1 SQVTM, CDR2 ANQGSEA. The CDR3 covers 13 residues. In DNA form, the CDR3 reads TGCAGCGTTGGTTCAGGGGGCTACAATGAGCAGTTCTTC. It translates to CSVGSGGYNEQFF.

V and J are TRBV28 and TRBJ2-7; D is possibly TRBD1 (5 bases). This CDR3 has 14 residues. Per the germline V gene, CDR1 is MDHEN and CDR2 is SYDVKM. V was clipped by 7 bases and J by 0 bases, with 13 bases between them. The CDR3 loop reads CASNDRISSYEQYF. CDR3 in DNA: TGTGCCAGCAATGACAGAATTAGCTCCTACGAGCAGTACTTC.

This chain connects TRBV28 to TRBJ2-3; D is possibly TRBD2 (6 bases). Germline values: CDR1 MDHEN, CDR2 SYDVKM. The CDR3 extends over 14 amino acids. With 6 bases removed from V and 2 bases from J, the gap between germline ends came to 12 bases. CDR3 amino acids: CASSRDSPTDTQYF. The CDR3 bases are TGTGCCAGCAGCCGGGACTCCCCCACAGATACGCAGTATTTT.

This clonotype was counted only a few times. This sequence joins TRBV12-3 or TRBV12-4 and TRBJ1-1; D is unresolved. V lost 5 bases and J 1 base, leaving 14 bases between the germline ends. The CDR3 contains 15 residues. Here the CDR3 DNA reads TGTGCCAGCAGTGGTATGGCAGGCAGGAACACTGAAGCTTTCTTT. Amino acids: CASSGMAGRNTEAFF.

This clonotype was observed a handful of times. This chain links TRBV5-1 with TRBJ2-5; TRBD2 might be the D (7 bases). Germline values: CDR1 SGHRS, CDR2 YFSETQ. Trimming removed 4 bases from V and 5 bases from J, with 18 bases in between. The CDR3 loop spans 15 amino acids. CDR3 amino acids: CASSEWDPGGETQYF. The CDR3 DNA follows: TGCGCCAGCAGCGAGTGGGACCCGGGGGGCGAGACCCAGTACTTC.

V usage is TRBV6-2 or TRBV6-3 and J usage is TRBJ2-1; D remains ambiguous. Trimming took 6 bases from V and 8 from J, leaving 8 bases between them. The CDR3 spans 11 residues. Germline CDR1 is MNHEY and CDR2 is SVGEGT. The CDR3 DNA reads as TGTGCCAGCAGATTACTCGATGAGCAGTTCTTC. Translation gives CASRLLDEQFF.

The chain couples TRBV7-2 to TRBJ1-2, with D unclear. V was trimmed by 0 bases and J by 4 bases, leaving 12 bases between them. Per germline, CDR1 SGHTA and CDR2 FQGNSA. The CDR3 extends over 15 amino acids. DNA of the CDR3: TGTGCCAGCAGCTTAGCCTACATGGAAGGCTATGGCTACACCTTC. Its protein product is CASSLAYMEGYGYTF.

This clonotype was found a few times. This sequence joins TRBV6-6 and TRBJ1-1, with TRBD1 as a possible D gene (5 bases). The CDR3 loop spans 13 amino acids. V was pared by 5 bases and J by 4 bases, with 11 bases between. Germline V CDR1 and CDR2: MNHNY, SVGAGI (reference sequence). The CDR3 sequence is CASSNTGFTEAFF. The CDR3 DNA follows: TGTGCCAGCAGTAATACAGGTTTCACTGAAGCTTTCTTT.

The chain carries TRBV28 and TRBJ2-5; 12 positions match TRBD2. Germline values: CDR1 MDHEN, CDR2 SYDVKM. With V trimmed by 3 bases and J by 1 base, 6 bases remained unmatched. The CDR3 length is 17 residues. Here the CDR3 reads CASSLELAGGPQETQYF. CDR3 nucleotides: TGTGCCAGCAGTTTGGAACTAGCGGGAGGACCCCAAGAGACCCAGTACTTC.

This clonotype was recorded a few times. CDR3 coding DNA: TGTGCCAGCAGCCACTTTTCTCCGAATTACGAGCAGTACTTC. Translating it yields CASSHFSPNYEQYF. The chain is built from TRBV3-1 and TRBJ2-7; D gene unclear. V was pared by 3 bases and J by 4 bases, with 13 bases between. CDR3 size: 14 residues. Germline loops: CDR1 LGHDT, CDR2 YNNKEL (reference sequence).

The sample holds a few counts of this clonotype. V is TRBV27 and J is TRBJ2-1; no reliable D call. From germline, CDR1 is MNHEY and CDR2 SMNVEV (reference sequence). With 0 bases removed from V and 8 bases from J, the gap between germline ends came to 8 bases. The CDR3 is made up of 13 amino acids. CDR3: CASSLSSIDEQFF. The CDR3 DNA follows: TGTGCCAGCAGTTTATCCAGTATTGATGAGCAGTTCTTC.

The gene calls are TRBV4-1 and TRBJ2-7; no firm D call. The CDR3 runs to 13 residues. Trimming took 6 bases from V and 2 from J, leaving 11 bases between them. CDR1 and CDR2 from the germline V gene are MGHRA and YSYEKL. The chain's CDR3 is CASSPHRAYEQYF. DNA for the CDR3: TGCGCCAGCAGTCCGCATCGGGCCTACGAGCAGTACTTC.

CDR3 amino acids: CASRPPGLAGAGAYEQYF. Written as DNA, the CDR3 is TGTGCCAGCAGGCCACCGGGACTAGCGGGAGCCGGAGCCTACGAGCAGTACTTC. This chain links TRBV7-8 with TRBJ2-7; 14 nucleotides agree with TRBD2. This CDR3 has 18 residues. Germline-derived CDR1 and CDR2 are SGHVS and FQNEAQ. V gave up 6 bases and J gave up 2 bases; unmatched junction bases: 12.

The chain joins TRBV9 to TRBJ2-7; tentative D call: TRBD1 (5 bases). Germline V gene lookup returns CDR1 SGDLS and CDR2 YYNGEE. V lost 0 bases and J lost 5, with 12 bases in between. The CDR3 totals 14 residues. CDR3 sequence (DNA): TGTGCCAGCAGCGTAGCTAATTTGGACAACGAGCAGTACTTC. This translates into CASSVANLDNEQYF.

The chain carries TRBV12-5 and TRBJ2-1, with 12 bases aligning to TRBD2. CDR3 length: 15 residues. The germline V gene has CDR1 LGHNT and CDR2 FRNRAP. The V gene end was trimmed by 5 bases and the J gene end by 9 bases; junction bases not matched to a gene: 8. The DNA for the CDR3 is TGTGCTAGTGGTCCCGGACTAGCGGGAACGGGTGAGCAGTTCTTC. This codes for CASGPGLAGTGEQFF.

This clonotype showed up just once. The rearrangement uses TRBV9 and TRBJ2-3; 11 nucleotides align to TRBD2. There are 15 residues in the CDR3. With 6 bases clipped from V and 4 bases from J, the junction kept 7 bases outside the gene matches. From germline, CDR1 is SGDLS and CDR2 YYNGEE. In DNA, the CDR3 is TGTGCCAGCACCCTTAGCGGGAGGGCCTCAGATACGCAGTATTTT. It translates to CASTLSGRASDTQYF.

The V gene is TRBV28, the J gene TRBJ2-7; D is ambiguous. The germline CDR1 and CDR2 sequences are MDHEN and SYDVKM. The CDR3 has 13 residues. The V end was cut by 5 bases, the J end by 3 bases, with 11 bases between. The CDR3 reads CASSPQGYYEQYF. CDR3 DNA sequence: TGTGCCAGCAGTCCTCAAGGGTACTACGAGCAGTACTTC.

The chain has TRBV4-1 and TRBJ2-6, with D possibly being TRBD1 or TRBD2 (5 bases each). The CDR3 length is 16 residues. The germline V and J ends were trimmed by 0 bases and 2 bases, with 8 bases remaining between them. The germline V gene has CDR1 MGHRA and CDR2 YSYEKL. Here the CDR3 reads CASSQDEGTGANVLTF. The CDR3 bases are TGCGCCAGCAGCCAAGATGAGGGGACTGGGGCCAACGTCCTGACTTTC.

This clonotype came up a few times. V usage is TRBV28 and J usage is TRBJ1-5; TRBD1 aligns across 11 bases. Germline V CDR1 and CDR2: MDHEN, SYDVKM. Trimming cost V 3 bases and J 5 bases; bases outside gene matches: 6. There are 16 residues in the CDR3. CDR3 in amino acids: CASSLPDRGPYQPQHF. CDR3 nucleotides: TGTGCCAGCAGTTTGCCGGACAGGGGGCCCTATCAGCCCCAGCATTTT.

This clonotype was seen more than once but under ten times. The V call is TRBV27, the J call TRBJ1-5; 10 bases match TRBD1. Germline lookup yields CDR1 MNHEY and CDR2 SMNVEV (reference sequence). The CDR3 is 17 residues long. J lost 3 bases, V lost 5 bases, and 10 bases had no gene match. The DNA for the CDR3 is TGTGCCAGCAGTAAGGACCGGGACAGGGGTTTCAATCAGCCCCAGCATTTT. Amino acid sequence: CASSKDRDRGFNQPQHF.